This T cell receptor beta chain was recorded in a study of cytomegalovirus exposure and HLA in healthy donors. Study results and limitations: Reportedly, diagnosis of cytomegalovirus status by the classifier showed high specificity and sensitivity. Cytomegalovirus association was listed for under 200 TCR beta chains.

In germline, CDR1 is SGHAT, CDR2 FQNNGV. With 6 bases removed from V and 5 bases from J, the gap between germline ends came to 16 bases. This CDR3 is 14 amino acids long. A word on this clone: The antigen remains undetermined.

Data came from immunoSEQ multiplex PCR; TCRdb stores just in-frame clones and leaves some out. The sample has about 82,000 clones, approximately 93% seen once. The sample was PBMCs. This chain links TRBV11-2 with TRBJ1-1; a possible D gene is TRBD1 (6 bases). The clonotype was recovered from a man younger than 30 in good health and CMV-seronegative. In nucleotides, the CDR3 is TGTGCCAGCAGGGTAGCAGGTCAGGGGACTGAAGCTTTCTTT. As protein: CASRVAGQGTEAFF. The full variable domain, with the rest looked up from reference TRBV11-2 and TRBJ1-1, is EAGVAQSPRYKIIEKRQSVAFWCNPISGHATLYWYQQILGQGPKLLIQFQNNGVVDDSQLPKDRFSAERLKGVDSTLKIQPAKLEDSAVYLCASRVAGQGTEAFFGQGTRLTVV.